This T cell receptor (beta chain) was identified in a study of early T cells in non-severe SARS-CoV-2 infection. Study information: It was bulk RNA from unsorted whole blood that was sequenced, and the chains were unpaired.

V was trimmed by 0 bases and J by 3 bases, leaving 10 bases between them. This CDR3 is built from 14 residues. Germline values: CDR1 SGHRS, CDR2 YFSETQ. This clonotype has at least ten counts. The antigen is not known. Study results and limitations: VDJdb matching, biased toward anti-spike CD8 responses, missed private and CD4 specificities.

Separate cDNA molecules each had unique molecular identifiers attached to them. TCRdb independently ran MiXCR on the 5' RACE reads; one entry per CDR3 protein. Found here are around 66,000 distinct CDR3 sequences, roughly an eighth of them singletons; the top ten hold 8% to 10%. Input material: whole blood. This receptor was taken from an adult who was a healthcare worker with PCR-confirmed SARS-CoV-2 infection or an uninfected control (not recorded which). This chain links TRBV5-1 with TRBJ2-7, with D possibly being TRBD1 (5 bases). For the CDR3, the DNA is TGCGCCAGCAGCTTGGGCGACAGCTTCTACGAGCAGTACTTC. The encoded protein is CASSLGDSFYEQYF.